This T cell receptor (beta chain) stems from a study of CD8+ T cells in alopecia areata. Study-wide results and caveats: On tofacitinib, scalp clonality and expanded CD8+ clones among top 100 fell significantly. In scalp and blood, many expanded lesional clones persisted during tofacitinib.

This clone was seen a handful of times. No antigen is known for it. cDNA prepared by RNA extraction and subsequent reverse transcription served as the template for sequencing. Assay: immunoSEQ multiplex PCR; the TCRdb copy retains only in-frame clones and omits some. The table has approximately 210,000 clones, 64% seen once. In germline, CDR1 is SQVTM, CDR2 ANQGSEA. J gave up 2 bases and V 7 bases, and 6 bases lay outside the gene matches. This CDR3 comprises 13 residues. Treatment given: oral pan-JAK inhibitor, 5-10 mg twice daily. The authors sorted CD4+ and CD8+ T cells from PBMCs. The clonotype comes from a human donor with alopecia areata. The material sequenced was CD4+ T cells sorted from blood, taken at week 4, from a patient treated with tofacitinib. V and J are TRBV29-1 and TRBJ1-1, with 8 bases lining up with TRBD1. CDR3 residues: CSAQGQANTEAFF. Here the CDR3 DNA reads TGCAGCGCCCAGGGACAGGCTAACACTGAAGCTTTCTTT.